Below, 31 T cell receptor beta chains from the same sample are listed, as sequenced in a study of shared clonotypes between healthy human individuals. Profiled with immunoSEQ multiplex PCR; TCRdb holds only in-frame clones, not every one. The sample consists of around 700,000 clones, less than 80% of them appearing once. The sequenced material came from memory CD4+ T cells sorted from blood. The subset is: CD45RA-negative fraction. The receptor set was obtained from a woman in her twenties or thirties in good health.

This clone was seen more than once but under ten times. The chain recombines TRBV15 with TRBJ2-3; D possibly corresponds to TRBD2 (5 bases). The germline V gene has CDR1 LNHNV and CDR2 YYDKDF (reference sequence). This CDR3 has 16 amino acids. V was shortened by 2 bases and J by 0 bases, with 12 bases between the two germline ends. The DNA for the CDR3 is TGTGCCACCAGCAGACCCGGGCTAGCTAGCACAGATACGCAGTATTTT. It specifies CATSRPGLASTDTQYF.

The chain carries TRBV5-4 and TRBJ1-1; D is unresolved. Trimming took off 2 bases at V and 3 bases at J, with 11 bases between the two ends. In germline, CDR1 is SGHNT, CDR2 YYREEE (reference sequence). The CDR3 has 14 residues. The CDR3 sequence is CASSLGTEDTEAFF. CDR3 nucleotides: TGTGCCAGCAGCTTAGGCACAGAGGACACTGAAGCTTTCTTT.

The genes are TRBV4-1 and TRBJ2-1; 7 nucleotides match TRBD1. Germline trimming cut 0 bases from V and 5 bases from J; bases unmatched to any gene: 4. This CDR3 spans 15 amino acids. Germline V lookup: CDR1 MGHRA, CDR2 YSYEKL. The CDR3 loop is CASSQEGQRHNEQFF. As DNA, the CDR3 is TGCGCCAGCAGCCAAGAGGGACAGAGACACAATGAGCAGTTCTTC.

The chain uses TRBV5-1 and TRBJ2-3; D may be TRBD2 (6 bases). The CDR3 spans 15 residues. Trimming cost V 2 bases and J 2 bases, with 12 bases left between them. Germline V lookup: CDR1 SGHRS, CDR2 YFSETQ. CDR3 nucleotides: TGCGCCAGCAGCTTAAGGAGGGGTGACACAGATACGCAGTATTTT. This gives the protein CASSLRRGDTDTQYF. Full variable domain (outside the CDR3, taken from reference TRBV5-1 and TRBJ2-3): KAGVTQTPRYLIKTRGQQVTLSCSPISGHRSVSWYQQTPGQGLQFLFEYFSETQRNKGNFPGRFSGRQFSNSRSEMNVSTLELGDSALYLCASSLRRGDTDTQYFGPGTRLTVL.

The chain joins TRBV28 to TRBJ1-3; D is possibly TRBD1 (5 bases). The ends were cut back, 5 bases at V and 2 bases at J, with 19 bases in the middle. Per germline, CDR1 MDHEN and CDR2 SYDVKM. The CDR3 extends over 17 amino acids. CDR3 in amino acids: CASSHSVWRGAGNTIYF. In DNA form, the CDR3 reads TGTGCCAGCAGTCATTCCGTTTGGCGAGGGGCTGGAAACACCATATATTTT. Together with reference TRBV28 and TRBJ1-3, the CDR3 gives the full variable domain: DVKVTQSSRYLVKRTGEKVFLECVQDMDHENMFWYRQDPGLGLRLIYFSYDVKMKEKGDIPEGYSVSREKKERFSLILESASTNQTSMYLCASSHSVWRGAGNTIYFGEGSWLTVV.

This chain uses TRBV2 with TRBJ1-1; the D is unclear. The CDR3 spans 14 residues. Germline V lookup: CDR1 SNHLY, CDR2 FYNNEI. Trimming took off 8 bases at V and 5 bases at J, with 18 bases between the two ends. The CDR3 nucleotides are TGTGCCAGCTCCAATACGAGGGTAGAGACTGAAGCTTTCTTT. Amino acids: CASSNTRVETEAFF. The variable domain in full, with the rest retrieved from reference TRBV2 and TRBJ1-1, is EPEVTQTPSHQVTQMGQEVILRCVPISNHLYFYWYRQILGQKVEFLVSFYNNEISEKSEIFDDQFSVERPDGSNFTLKIRSTKLEDSAMYFCASSNTRVETEAFFGQGTRLTVV.

This chain links TRBV5-1 with TRBJ2-1, with D possibly matching TRBD1 (6 bases). The CDR3 length is 15 residues. V lost 3 bases and J lost 0, with 10 bases in between. Per the germline V gene, CDR1 is SGHRS and CDR2 is YFSETQ. The CDR3 here is CASSSDRYSYNEQFF. DNA of the CDR3: TGCGCCAGCAGCTCAGACAGGTACTCCTACAATGAGCAGTTCTTC.

The genes are TRBV7-6 and TRBJ2-7; TRBD1 matches 7 bases. The germline CDR1 and CDR2 sequences are SGHVS and FNYEAQ. The CDR3 length is 14 residues. V shed 3 bases and J 5 bases; nucleotides not matched to a gene: 7. The CDR3: CASSLTGKGHEQYF. CDR3 DNA: TGTGCCAGCAGCTTGACAGGGAAAGGCCACGAGCAGTACTTC.

The gene calls are TRBV7-2 and TRBJ2-5, with TRBD2 matching over 12 bases. The CDR3 is 18 amino acids. Looked up from germline, CDR1 is SGHTA and CDR2 is FQGNSA. The V and J ends lost 5 bases and 2 bases, in that order; junction bases with no gene match: 12. CDR3 sequence reads: CASSPLRGLAGPQETQYF. The CDR3, as DNA: TGTGCCAGCAGCCCCCTTCGGGGACTAGCGGGCCCGCAAGAGACCCAGTACTTC.

This clone was counted only a few times. The J gene is TRBJ1-1, the V gene TRBV28, with 7 bases lining up with TRBD1. The V segment lost 7 bases and the J segment 1 base; nucleotides outside the gene matches: 6. Germline V gives CDR1 MDHEN, CDR2 SYDVKM. This CDR3 comprises 14 residues. In DNA, the CDR3 is TGTGCCAGCACCCAAGGGGACAGGAACACTGAAGCTTTCTTT. This sequence encodes CASTQGDRNTEAFF. The variable domain in full, with the rest retrieved from reference TRBV28 and TRBJ1-1, is DVKVTQSSRYLVKRTGEKVFLECVQDMDHENMFWYRQDPGLGLRLIYFSYDVKMKEKGDIPEGYSVSREKKERFSLILESASTNQTSMYLCASTQGDRNTEAFFGQGTRLTVV.

The V gene is TRBV29-1, the J gene TRBJ2-5, with D unresolved. V was trimmed by 5 bases and J by 4 bases, leaving 14 bases between them. The CDR3 has 13 residues. Germline V lookup: CDR1 SQVTM, CDR2 ANQGSEA. CDR3 loop: CSVRPTSGETQYF. DNA of the CDR3: TGCAGCGTTCGACCGACCTCAGGAGAGACCCAGTACTTC.

The V call is TRBV14, the J call TRBJ2-2, with unresolved D. Germline V gives CDR1 SGHDN, CDR2 FVKESK. Trimming removed 4 bases at V and 0 bases at J, with 18 bases between. The CDR3 covers 18 residues. In nucleotides, the CDR3 is TGTGCCAGCAGCCGGACCCGGACCTCTTGGGCGAACACCGGGGAGCTGTTTTTT. This encodes CASSRTRTSWANTGELFF. The whole variable domain, remainder taken from reference TRBV14 and TRBJ2-2, is EAGVTQFPSHSVIEKGQTVTLRCDPISGHDNLYWYRRVMGKEIKFLLHFVKESKQDESGMPNNRFLAERTGGTYSTLKVQPAELEDSGVYFCASSRTRTSWANTGELFFGEGSRLTVL.

Worth noting for this clone: This likely came from a read error, as a far larger clone is one base away. Other DNA sequences of this sample code for an identical CDR3. V usage is TRBV18 and J usage is TRBJ1-1; D remains ambiguous. Trimming pared 3 bases from V and 1 base from J, leaving 6 bases between. The CDR3 is made up of 13 amino acids. Germline V CDR1 and CDR2: KGHSH, LQKENI. This CDR3 reads CASSPRQNTEAFF. The CDR3 DNA is TGTGCCAGCTCACCCCGGCAGAACACTGAAGCTTTCTTT.

The V call is TRBV28, the J call TRBJ1-2; TRBD1 might be the D (5 bases). This CDR3 is 14 amino acids long. The germline V gene has CDR1 MDHEN and CDR2 SYDVKM. Trimming pared 6 bases from V and 8 bases from J, leaving 19 bases between. DNA for the CDR3: TGTGCCAGCAGACCCGCGGGGACCTGGGGGGGCTACACCTTC. Translated: CASRPAGTWGGYTF.

This clone turned up a few times. This chain uses TRBV19 with TRBJ2-7; 7 positions match TRBD1. J was trimmed by 4 bases and V by 5 bases; bases with no gene match: 8. The CDR3 contains 14 residues. The germline CDR1 and CDR2 sequences are LNHDA and SQIVND (reference sequence). The CDR3 sequence is CASSVRDSRYEQYF. The CDR3 nucleotides are TGTGCCAGTAGTGTCCGGGACAGCCGGTACGAGCAGTACTTC.

The table lists this clone with a count of one. The CDR3 is CASSTSGNTDTQYF. In DNA, the CDR3 is TGTGCCAGCAGCACTAGCGGGAACACAGATACGCAGTATTTT. The rearrangement links TRBV6-4 to TRBJ2-3; 10 positions match TRBD2. Per the germline V gene, CDR1 is MRHNA and CDR2 is SNTAGT. This CDR3 contains 14 residues. The V segment lost 6 bases and the J segment 2 bases; nucleotides outside the gene matches: 2.

The chain couples TRBV28 to TRBJ2-7, with 7 bases that match TRBD1. Germline trimming cut 5 bases from V and 2 bases from J; bases unmatched to any gene: 9. The CDR3 consists of 15 residues. Germline values: CDR1 MDHEN, CDR2 SYDVKM. CDR3 amino acids: CASSTDRVAPYEQYF. CDR3 coding DNA: TGTGCCAGCAGTACCGACAGGGTCGCCCCCTACGAGCAGTACTTC.

V usage is TRBV6-6 and J usage is TRBJ1-5; no clear D gene. Germline V CDR1 and CDR2: MNHNY, SVGAGI (reference sequence). The CDR3 is made up of 12 amino acids. V was cut by 2 bases and J by 5 bases, with 4 bases left in between. The DNA of the CDR3 is TGTGCCAGCAGTTACGAGGATCAGCCCCAGCATTTT. It translates to CASSYEDQPQHF.

As concerns this clone: The same CDR3 is also encoded by other DNA sequences in this sample. The rearrangement uses TRBV4-1 and TRBJ2-7; D is unresolved. The V end was cut by 0 bases, the J end by 3 bases, with 9 bases between. Germline CDR1 reads MGHRA; CDR2 reads YSYEKL. CDR3 size: 14 residues. For the CDR3, the DNA is TGCGCCAGCAGCCAAGATCCGGGTAGCTACGAGCAGTACTTC. Translating it yields CASSQDPGSYEQYF.

This clone was counted a single time. This sequence joins TRBV4-1 and TRBJ1-1, with D tentatively TRBD1 (6 bases). The CDR3 is made up of 16 amino acids. CDR1 is MGHRA, CDR2 YSYEKL, per germline. V gave up 6 bases and J gave up 2 bases, with 19 bases separating them. The CDR3 sequence: CASRPTLTGDNTEAFF. The CDR3 DNA is TGCGCCAGCAGGCCGACCTTGACAGGAGACAACACTGAAGCTTTCTTT.

The chain is built from TRBV11-3 and TRBJ2-3, with a possible D match to TRBD2 (5 bases). The CDR3 runs 14 residues. Germline V CDR1 and CDR2: SGHNT, YENEEA. V lost 5 bases to trimming and J lost 5 bases, with 14 bases between them. The CDR3 spells CASSQSGYQDTQYF. CDR3 nucleotides: TGTGCCAGCAGCCAGAGCGGATACCAAGATACGCAGTATTTT.

The chain has TRBV2 and TRBJ2-5; D ambiguous. The CDR3 runs to 14 residues. V was trimmed by 3 bases and J by 7 bases, leaving 15 bases between them. The V gene's germline CDR1 is SNHLY and CDR2 FYNNEI. As DNA, the CDR3 is TGTGCCAGCAGTGAGAGGACCAACGTAGGGACCCAGTACTTC. Amino acid sequence: CASSERTNVGTQYF.

The genes are TRBV6-5 and TRBJ2-7; D not certain. Germline CDR1 reads MNHEY; CDR2 reads SVGAGI. The CDR3 is 12 amino acids. V was clipped by 4 bases and J by 6 bases, with 10 bases between them. This CDR3 reads CASSLGSSEQYF. CDR3 coding DNA: TGTGCCAGCAGTTTGGGAAGTTCCGAGCAGTACTTC.

This clone was found a few times. CDR3 loop: CATRRDNQPQHF. CDR3 coding DNA: TGTGCCACCAGACGGGACAATCAGCCCCAGCATTTT. The chain uses TRBV10-3 and TRBJ1-5; D is uncertain. CDR3 length: 12 residues. V lost 10 bases and J lost 3, with 10 bases in between. Looked up from germline, CDR1 is ENHRY and CDR2 is SYGVKD.

Comment on this clone: The sample has other DNA sequences that encode this CDR3 too. CDR3 protein: CASSRDSYNEQFF. The CDR3 coding sequence is TGTGCCAGCAGTCGGGACTCCTACAATGAGCAGTTCTTC. This chain links TRBV2 with TRBJ2-1, with D tentatively TRBD2 (5 bases). The V gene lost 5 bases and the J gene lost 0 bases, with 5 bases spanning the gap. Germline assignment: CDR1 SNHLY and CDR2 FYNNEI. This CDR3 comprises 13 residues.

The chain links TRBV5-1 to TRBJ2-7, with 7 bases lining up with TRBD1. This CDR3 region has 14 residues. V shed 4 bases, J shed 6 bases, and the junction held 10 bases outside the gene matches. CDR1 SGHRS and CDR2 YFSETQ come from the germline V gene. The DNA of the CDR3 is TGCGCCAGCAGCCACCGGGACAGAGTGGGCGAGCAGTACTTC. The encoded protein is CASSHRDRVGEQYF.

This clone was detected only once. The gene calls are TRBV10-3 and TRBJ2-6; 7 bases are shared with TRBD2. V was pared by 0 bases and J by 4 bases, with 3 bases of the junction left unmatched. CDR3 length: 16 residues. Germline CDR1 is ENHRY and CDR2 is SYGVKD. DNA of the CDR3: TGTGCCATCAGTGAGTCGGCGGGGGTCGGGGCCAACGTCCTGACTTTC. The encoded protein is CAISESAGVGANVLTF.

The chain links TRBV28 to TRBJ1-4; tentative D call: TRBD1 (5 bases). The V end lost 3 bases, the J end lost 10 bases, and 21 bases lay between the germline ends. Germline loops: CDR1 MDHEN, CDR2 SYDVKM. This CDR3 is built from 16 residues. CDR3: CASSLGGEGVFGKLFF. The CDR3 DNA follows: TGTGCCAGCAGTTTGGGAGGGGAAGGGGTCTTTGGAAAACTGTTTTTT.

V gene TRBV5-1 combines with J gene TRBJ2-5, with D possibly being TRBD1 or TRBD2 (5 bases each). V lost 1 base and J lost 2, with 12 bases in between. The CDR3 totals 15 residues. CDR1 SGHRS and CDR2 YFSETQ come from the germline V gene. CDR3: CASSLYKRGQETQYF. The CDR3 DNA sequence: TGCGCCAGCAGCTTGTACAAGAGGGGTCAAGAGACCCAGTACTTC. Together with reference TRBV5-1 and TRBJ2-5, the CDR3 gives the full variable domain: KAGVTQTPRYLIKTRGQQVTLSCSPISGHRSVSWYQQTPGQGLQFLFEYFSETQRNKGNFPGRFSGRQFSNSRSEMNVSTLELGDSALYLCASSLYKRGQETQYFGPGTRLLVL.

V is TRBV7-9 and J is TRBJ2-3; perhaps D is TRBD1 or TRBD2 (5 bases each). The CDR3 covers 13 residues. V was clipped by 1 base and J by 6 bases, with 8 bases between them. CDR1 and CDR2 from the germline V gene are SEHNR and FQNEAQ (reference sequence). The chain's CDR3 is CASSLDGDDTQYF. DNA of the CDR3: TGTGCCAGCAGCTTAGATGGGGACGATACGCAGTATTTT.

The chain recombines TRBV10-2 with TRBJ2-3, with a tentative D call TRBD2 (5 bases). The germline CDR1 and CDR2 sequences are WSHSY and SAAADI. The CDR3 has 15 amino acids. Trimming shortened V by 2 bases and J by 2 bases, and 11 bases separated the two germline ends. The CDR3 sequence: CASSEVGLNTDTQYF. DNA for the CDR3: TGCGCCAGCAGTGAGGTAGGACTGAACACAGATACGCAGTATTTT.